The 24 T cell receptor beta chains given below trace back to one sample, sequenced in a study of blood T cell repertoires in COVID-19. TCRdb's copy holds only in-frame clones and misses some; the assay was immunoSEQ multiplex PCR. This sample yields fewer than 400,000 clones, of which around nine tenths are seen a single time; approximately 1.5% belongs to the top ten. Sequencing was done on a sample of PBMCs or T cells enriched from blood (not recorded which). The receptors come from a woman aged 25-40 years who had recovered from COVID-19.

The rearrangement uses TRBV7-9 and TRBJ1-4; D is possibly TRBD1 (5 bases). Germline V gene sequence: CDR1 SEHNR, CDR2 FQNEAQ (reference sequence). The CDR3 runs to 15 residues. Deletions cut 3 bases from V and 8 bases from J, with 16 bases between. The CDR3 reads CASSFRDSRKEKLFF. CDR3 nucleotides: TGTGCCAGCAGCTTTCGGGACTCTCGAAAGGAAAAACTGTTTTTT.

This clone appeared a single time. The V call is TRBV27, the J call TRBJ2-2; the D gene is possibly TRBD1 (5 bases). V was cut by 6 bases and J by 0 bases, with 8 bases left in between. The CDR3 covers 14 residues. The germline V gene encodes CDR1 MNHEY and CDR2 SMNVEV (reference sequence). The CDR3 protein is CASRHRPNTGELFF. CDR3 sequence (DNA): TGTGCCAGCAGACACAGGCCGAACACCGGGGAGCTGTTTTTT.

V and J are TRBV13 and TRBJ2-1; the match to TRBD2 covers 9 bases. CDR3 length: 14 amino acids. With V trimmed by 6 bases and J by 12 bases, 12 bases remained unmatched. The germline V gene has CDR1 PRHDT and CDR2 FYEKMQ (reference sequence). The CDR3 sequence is CASRVGGRAYRQFF. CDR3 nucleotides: TGTGCCAGCAGGGTTGGCGGGAGGGCCTACAGGCAGTTCTTC.

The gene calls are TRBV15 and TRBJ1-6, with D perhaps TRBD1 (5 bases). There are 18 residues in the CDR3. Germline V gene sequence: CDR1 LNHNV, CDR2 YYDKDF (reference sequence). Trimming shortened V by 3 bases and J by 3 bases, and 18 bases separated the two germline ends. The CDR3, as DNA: TGTGCCACCAGCAGGACGGGACTCCCCCAGAACTATAATTCACCCCTCCACTTT. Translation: CATSRTGLPQNYNSPLHF.

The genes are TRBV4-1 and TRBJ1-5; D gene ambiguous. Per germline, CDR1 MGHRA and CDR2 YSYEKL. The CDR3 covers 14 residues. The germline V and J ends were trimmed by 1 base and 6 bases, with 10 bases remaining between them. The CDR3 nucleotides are TGCGCCAGCAGCCAAGTTTCGGAGCCTCAGCCCCAGCATTTT. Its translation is CASSQVSEPQPQHF.

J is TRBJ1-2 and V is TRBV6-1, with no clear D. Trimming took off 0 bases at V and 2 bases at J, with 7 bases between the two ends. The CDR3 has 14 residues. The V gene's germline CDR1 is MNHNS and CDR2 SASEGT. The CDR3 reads CASSEASVNYGYTF. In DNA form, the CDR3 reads TGTGCCAGCAGTGAAGCGTCAGTGAACTATGGCTACACCTTC.

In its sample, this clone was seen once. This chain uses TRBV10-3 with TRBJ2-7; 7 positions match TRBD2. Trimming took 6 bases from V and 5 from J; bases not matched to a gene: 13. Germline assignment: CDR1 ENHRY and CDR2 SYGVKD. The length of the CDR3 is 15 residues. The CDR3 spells CAISSAGAGVHEQYF. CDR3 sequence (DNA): TGTGCCATCAGCTCCGCCGGGGCGGGAGTACACGAGCAGTACTTC.

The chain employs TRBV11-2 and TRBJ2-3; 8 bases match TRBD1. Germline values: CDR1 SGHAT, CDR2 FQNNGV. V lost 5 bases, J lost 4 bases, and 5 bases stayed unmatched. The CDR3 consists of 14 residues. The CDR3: CASSTSTGADTQYF. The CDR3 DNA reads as TGTGCCAGCAGCACCTCGACAGGGGCAGATACGCAGTATTTT. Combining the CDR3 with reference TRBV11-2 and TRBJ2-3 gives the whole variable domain EAGVAQSPRYKIIEKRQSVAFWCNPISGHATLYWYQQILGQGPKLLIQFQNNGVVDDSQLPKDRFSAERLKGVDSTLKIQPAKLEDSAVYLCASSTSTGADTQYFGPGTRLTVL.

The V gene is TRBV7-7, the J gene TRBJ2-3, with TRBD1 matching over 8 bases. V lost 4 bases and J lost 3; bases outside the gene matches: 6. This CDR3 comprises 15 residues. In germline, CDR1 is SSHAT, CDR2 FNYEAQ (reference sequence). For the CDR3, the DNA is TGTGCCAGCAGCTCCGGACAGGGTATAACAGATACGCAGTATTTT. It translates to CASSSGQGITDTQYF.

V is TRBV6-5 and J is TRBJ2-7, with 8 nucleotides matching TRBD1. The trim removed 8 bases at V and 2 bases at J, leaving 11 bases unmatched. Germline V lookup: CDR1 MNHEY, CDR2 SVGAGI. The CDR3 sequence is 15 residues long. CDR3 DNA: TGTGCCAGCCATATGGTGCAGACAGGGGCCTACGAGCAGTACTTC. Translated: CASHMVQTGAYEQYF.

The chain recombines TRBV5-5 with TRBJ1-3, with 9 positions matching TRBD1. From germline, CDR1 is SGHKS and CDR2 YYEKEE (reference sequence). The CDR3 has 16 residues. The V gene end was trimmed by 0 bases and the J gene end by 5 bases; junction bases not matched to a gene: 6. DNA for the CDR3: TGTGCCAGCAGCTTGGGGACAGGGGTGTTTAGAAACACCATATATTTT. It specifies CASSLGTGVFRNTIYF.

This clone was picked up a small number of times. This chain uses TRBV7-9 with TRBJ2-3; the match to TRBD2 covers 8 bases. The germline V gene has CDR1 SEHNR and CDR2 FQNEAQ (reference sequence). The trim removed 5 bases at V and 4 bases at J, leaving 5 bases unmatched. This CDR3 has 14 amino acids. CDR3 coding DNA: TGTGCCAGCAGCCTAGGGACTAGTCCAGATACGCAGTATTTT. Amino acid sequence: CASSLGTSPDTQYF.

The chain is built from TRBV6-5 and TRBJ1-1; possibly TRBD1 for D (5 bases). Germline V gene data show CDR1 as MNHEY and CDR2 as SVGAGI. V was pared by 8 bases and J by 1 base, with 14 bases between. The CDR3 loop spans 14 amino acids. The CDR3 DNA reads TGTGCCAGCCATCGGCAGGGCCGGAACACTGAAGCTTTCTTT. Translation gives CASHRQGRNTEAFF.

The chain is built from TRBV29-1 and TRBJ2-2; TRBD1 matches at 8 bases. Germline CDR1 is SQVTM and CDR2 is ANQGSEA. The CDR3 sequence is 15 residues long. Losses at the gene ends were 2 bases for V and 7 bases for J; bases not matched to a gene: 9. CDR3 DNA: TGCAGCGTTGAATACCCCGGGACAGGCTACGGGGAGCTGTTTTTT. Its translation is CSVEYPGTGYGELFF.

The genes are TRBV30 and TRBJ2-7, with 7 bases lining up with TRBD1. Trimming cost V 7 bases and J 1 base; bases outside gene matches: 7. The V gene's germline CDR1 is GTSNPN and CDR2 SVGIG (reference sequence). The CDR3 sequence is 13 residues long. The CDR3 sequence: CALSPTGSYEQYF. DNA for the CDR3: TGTGCCTTAAGCCCGACAGGGTCCTACGAGCAGTACTTC.

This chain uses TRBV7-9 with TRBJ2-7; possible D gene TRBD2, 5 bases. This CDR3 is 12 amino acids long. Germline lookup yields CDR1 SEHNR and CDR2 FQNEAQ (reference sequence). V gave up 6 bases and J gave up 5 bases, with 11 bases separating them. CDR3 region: CASRRGADEQYF. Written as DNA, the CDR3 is TGTGCCAGCAGACGGGGTGCCGACGAGCAGTACTTC.

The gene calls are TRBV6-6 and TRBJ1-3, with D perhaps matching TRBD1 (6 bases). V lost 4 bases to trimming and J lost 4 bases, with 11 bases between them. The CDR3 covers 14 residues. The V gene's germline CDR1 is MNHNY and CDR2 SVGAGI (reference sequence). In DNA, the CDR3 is TGTGCCAGCAGTTTCGGGGACACCGGAAACACCATATATTTT. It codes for CASSFGDTGNTIYF.

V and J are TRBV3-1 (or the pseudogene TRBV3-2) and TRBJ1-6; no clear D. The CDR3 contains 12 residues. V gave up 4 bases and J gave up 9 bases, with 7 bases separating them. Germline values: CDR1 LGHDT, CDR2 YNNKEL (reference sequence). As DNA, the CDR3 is TGTGCCAGCAGCCCTGGCATTTCACCCCTCCACTTT. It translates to CASSPGISPLHF.

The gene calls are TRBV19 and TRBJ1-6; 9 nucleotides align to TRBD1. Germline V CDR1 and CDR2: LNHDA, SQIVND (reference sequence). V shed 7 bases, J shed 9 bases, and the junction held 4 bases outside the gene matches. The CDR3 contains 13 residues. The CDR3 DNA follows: TGTGCCAGTAACTCACAGGGGGCTTCACCCCTCCACTTT. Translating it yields CASNSQGASPLHF.

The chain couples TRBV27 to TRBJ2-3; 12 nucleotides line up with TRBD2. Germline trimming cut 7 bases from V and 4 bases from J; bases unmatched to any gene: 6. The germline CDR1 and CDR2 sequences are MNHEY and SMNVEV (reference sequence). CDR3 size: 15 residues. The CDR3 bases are TGTGCCAGCACCCTAGCGGGAGGGCCCCCAGATACGCAGTATTTT. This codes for CASTLAGGPPDTQYF.

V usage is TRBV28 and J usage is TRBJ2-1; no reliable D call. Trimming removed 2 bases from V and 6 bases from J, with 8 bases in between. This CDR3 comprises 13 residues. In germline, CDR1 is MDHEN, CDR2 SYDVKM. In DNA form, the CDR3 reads TGTGCCAGCAGTTTAGCCCCTATCAATGAGCAGTTCTTC. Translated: CASSLAPINEQFF.

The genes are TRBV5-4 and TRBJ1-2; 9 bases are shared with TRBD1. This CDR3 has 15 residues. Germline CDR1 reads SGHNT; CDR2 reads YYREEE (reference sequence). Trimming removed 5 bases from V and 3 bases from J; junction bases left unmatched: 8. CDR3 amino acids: CASSSPDRGDYGYTF. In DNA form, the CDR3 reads TGTGCCAGCAGTTCCCCGGACAGGGGAGACTATGGCTACACCTTC.

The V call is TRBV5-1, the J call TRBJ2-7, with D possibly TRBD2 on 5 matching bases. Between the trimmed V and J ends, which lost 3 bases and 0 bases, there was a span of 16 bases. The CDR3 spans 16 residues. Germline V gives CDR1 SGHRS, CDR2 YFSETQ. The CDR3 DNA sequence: TGCGCCAGCAGCTATCTGGACTCTACGCTCTCCTACGAGCAGTACTTC. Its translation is CASSYLDSTLSYEQYF.

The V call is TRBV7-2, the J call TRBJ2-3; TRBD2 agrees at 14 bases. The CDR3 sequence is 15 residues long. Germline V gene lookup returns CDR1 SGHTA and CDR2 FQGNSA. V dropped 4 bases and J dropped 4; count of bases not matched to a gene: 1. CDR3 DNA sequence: TGTGCCAGCAGCTCGACTAGCGGGGGGGCAGATACGCAGTATTTT. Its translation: CASSSTSGGADTQYF. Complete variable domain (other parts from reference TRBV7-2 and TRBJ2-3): GAGVSQSPSNKVTEKGKDVELRCDPISGHTALYWYRQSLGQGLEFLIYFQGNSAPDKSGLPSDRFSAERTGGSVSTLTIQRTQQEDSAVYLCASSSTSGGADTQYFGPGTRLTVL.